What follows is one TCR beta chain and its context. The target of this receptor is not known. Base qualities are not at hand, and no much larger clone is one base apart. A second Seattle source provided samples from volunteer blood donors who had recovered from COVID-19. Collaborating institutions collected whole blood in K2EDTA tubes following their own protocols. Collaborator samples were shipped for TCRbeta analysis as frozen whole blood, isolated PBMCs, or DNA extracted from either sample type. This sample was included in a study of blood T cell repertoires in COVID-19 (dated by TCRdb to the early 2020s). General notes on the study: The collaborator samples originated in the United States, Italy and Spain and spanned the acute and convalescent phases of COVID-19. The prospective study material was composed of cDNA or gDNA derived from T cells, B-cell-depleted T cells, or PBMCs. Deeply sampled blood TCRbeta repertoires from subjects exposed to, actively infected with, or recovered from COVID-19 were included in the dataset. The repertoires were released in a freely available public database meant as a resource for research on the immune response to SARS-CoV-2. The samples were drawn from two sources: the first 160 participants of the ongoing ImmuneRACE study, and 1,000 to 1,500 subjects contributed by 6 global collaborators. A de-identified subject ID, COVID-19 status, age in years and sex were almost always included in the sample metadata. Where available, HLA class I and class II types were taken from metadata supplied by the sample provider and were not determined by assay-based typing.

TCRbeta CDR3 regions were amplified from genomic DNA using the immunoSEQ Assay, a bias-controlled multiplex PCR. The original methods were these. The number of nucleated cells in each sample was estimated from the amplification of reference gene primers within the assay. To quantify the absolute abundance of each unique TCRbeta CDR3 rearrangement, sequence reads were collapsed and filtered. For each sample, productive Simpson clonality was calculated by taking the square root of Simpson's diversity index across productive rearrangements. This immuneACCESS table, as held by TCRdb, lists in-frame sequences with V and J called but not all clones. Of the missing ones, under half trace to an unresolved V gene in checked studies; the others have no known cause. That table gives V, J and clone size, and the DNA gave D and trimming. This sample has 200,000 to 250,000 clones in its table, and around 86% of those were observed once. The top ten hold roughly 1.9% of the sample.

What the work shows at the level of the full study, not this receptor alone: The amount of clinical and demographic metadata varied by source and participant and was provided uncurated.

The V end loses 4 bases and the J end loses 5 bases, and a stretch of 18 bases separates them. Inclusive of the bounding cysteine and phenylalanine, the CDR3 is 15 residues long. Only the CDR3 DNA is retained, 45 bases long and in frame from the first base. According to the germline V gene, CDR1 reads SGHDT and CDR2 reads YYEEEE. Sequenced material: peripheral blood. This chain is built from TRBV5-6 and TRBJ1-1; confidence is insufficient to name the D gene. The clonotype was recovered from a man under 40 who had recovered from COVID-19. The CDR3: CASSRLLRSRTEAFF. The DNA is as follows: TGTGCCAGCAGCCGTCTCTTGAGGTCGAGAACTGAAGCTTTCTTT.